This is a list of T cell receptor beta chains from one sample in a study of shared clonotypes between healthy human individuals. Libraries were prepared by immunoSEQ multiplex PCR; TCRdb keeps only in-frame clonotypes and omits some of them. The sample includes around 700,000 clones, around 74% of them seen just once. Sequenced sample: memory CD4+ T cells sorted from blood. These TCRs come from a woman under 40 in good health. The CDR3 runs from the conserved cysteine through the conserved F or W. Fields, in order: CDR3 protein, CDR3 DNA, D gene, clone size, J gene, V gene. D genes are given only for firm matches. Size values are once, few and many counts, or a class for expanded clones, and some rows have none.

CASSSSGGSYEQYF | TGTGCCAGTAGTTCCTCCGGGGGGAGCTACGAGCAGTACTTC | TRBD2 | NA | TRBJ2-7 | TRBV19
CASSGGAGPNTGELFF | TGTGCCAGCAGCGGCGGAGCGGGGCCGAACACCGGGGAGCTGTTTTTT | TRBD2 | NA | TRBJ2-2 | TRBV9
CSVGSAGTDTQYF | TGCAGCGTTGGGTCTGCGGGCACAGATACGCAGTATTTT | NA | NA | TRBJ2-3 | TRBV29-1
CASSPNQELGETQYF | TGTGCCAGCTCCCCCAACCAGGAGCTAGGAGAGACCCAGTACTTC | NA | NA | TRBJ2-5 | TRBV18
CASSFLAGGSNQPQHF | NA | NA | NA | TRBJ1-5 | TRBV28
CASSTLELADNTDTQYF | TGTGCCAGCAGTACGTTAGAGCTAGCGGACAACACAGATACGCAGTATTTT | TRBD2 | NA | TRBJ2-3 | TRBV27
CASSLDGAGANVLTF | TGTGCCAGCAGCTTGGATGGGGCAGGGGCCAACGTCCTGACTTTC | NA | NA | TRBJ2-6 | TRBV5-5
CASSLGSGLAGVEQFF | TGTGCCAGCAGCTTAGGGTCAGGACTAGCGGGGGTCGAGCAGTTCTTC | TRBD2 | NA | TRBJ2-1 | TRBV7-2
CASSPPGRGSNTQYF | TGTGCCAGCAGTCCCCCGGGTCGAGGTAGCAATACGCAGTATTTT | NA | NA | TRBJ2-3 | TRBV27
CASSQSLAGVNYNEQFF | TGCGCCAGCAGCCAATCCCTAGCGGGAGTCAACTACAATGAGCAGTTCTTC | TRBD2 | NA | TRBJ2-1 | TRBV4-1
CASSLFSTRGETQYF | TGTGCCAGCAGCTTGTTTAGTACTAGAGGAGAGACCCAGTACTTC | NA | NA | TRBJ2-5 | TRBV5-6
CASSEWGLYNEQFF | TGCGCCAGCAGTGAGTGGGGACTCTACAATGAGCAGTTCTTC | NA | NA | TRBJ2-1 | TRBV6-5
CASSEGLPGMQETQYF | TGTGCCAGCAGTGAAGGCCTCCCTGGAATGCAAGAGACCCAGTACTTC | NA | NA | TRBJ2-5 | TRBV2
CASSYSSPGSEKLFF | TGTGCCAGCAGTTACTCGAGTCCGGGGTCTGAAAAACTGTTTTTT | NA | NA | TRBJ1-4 | TRBV6-6
CASSNGGGNIQYF | TGTGCCAGCAGCAACGGGGGAGGGAACATTCAGTACTTC | TRBD2 | NA | TRBJ2-4 | TRBV5-8
CSVETENYGYTF | TGCAGCGTCGAGACAGAAAACTATGGCTACACCTTC | NA | NA | TRBJ1-2 | TRBV29-1
CASSPGSAEAFF | TGTGCCAGCAGTCCGGGCAGCGCTGAAGCTTTCTTT | NA | NA | TRBJ1-1 | TRBV6-6
CASNEGHTSGNEQFF | TGTGCCAGCAACGAAGGACACACAAGTGGGAATGAGCAGTTCTTC | NA | NA | TRBJ2-1 | TRBV28
CASREGVTGELFF | TGTGCCAGCAGGGAGGGCGTCACCGGGGAGCTGTTTTTT | NA | NA | TRBJ2-2 | TRBV9
CASKDKREADTQYF | TGCGCCAGCAAAGACAAGCGGGAGGCAGATACGCAGTATTTT | TRBD2 | NA | TRBJ2-3 | TRBV4-1
CASSPQDTGELFF | TGTGCCAGCAGTCCACAGGACACCGGGGAGCTGTTTTTT | NA | NA | TRBJ2-2 | TRBV6-4
CAWAQGVAGNTIYF | TGTGCCTGGGCACAGGGGGTGGCAGGAAACACCATATATTTT | TRBD1 | NA | TRBJ1-3 | TRBV30
CASSSPAGAANEKLFF | TGTGCCAGCAGCAGCCCGGCGGGAGCGGCTAATGAAAAACTGTTTTTT | NA | NA | TRBJ1-4 | TRBV11-1
CASSPGRSNQPQHF | TGTGCCAGCAGCCCCGGCCGAAGCAATCAGCCCCAGCATTTT | NA | few | TRBJ1-5 | TRBV6-5
CASRATAGELFF | TGTGCCAGCAGAGCCACCGCCGGGGAGCTGTTTTTT | NA | NA | TRBJ2-2 | TRBV6-5
CASSPRGGSNTEAFF | TGTGCCAGCTCCCCCCGCGGGGGGTCGAACACTGAAGCTTTCTTT | NA | NA | TRBJ1-1 | TRBV2
CASNYLKKGGYTF | TGTGCCAGCAACTATTTAAAAAAAGGGGGCTACACCTTC | NA | NA | TRBJ1-2 | TRBV5-4
CASSFGFRDRETQYF | TGTGCCAGTAGTTTTGGATTCCGGGACCGAGAGACCCAGTACTTC | NA | NA | TRBJ2-5 | TRBV19
CASKDGTTNEKLFF | TGCGCCAGCAAGGACGGAACAACTAATGAAAAACTGTTTTTT | NA | few | TRBJ1-4 | TRBV10-2
CASSPGTSISGELFF | TGCGCCAGCAGCCCTGGGACTAGTATCTCCGGGGAGCTGTTTTTT | TRBD2 | once | TRBJ2-2 | TRBV4-1
CASSPTVVSNYGYTF | TGTGCCAGCAGCCCAACAGTAGTCTCGAACTATGGCTACACCTTC | NA | NA | TRBJ1-2 | TRBV14
CASRLQASSYEQYF | TGTGCCAGCAGGCTACAAGCAAGCTCCTACGAGCAGTACTTC | NA | NA | TRBJ2-7 | TRBV6-5
CAWSATDNQPQHF | TGTGCCTGGAGTGCGACAGATAATCAGCCCCAGCATTTT | NA | NA | TRBJ1-5 | TRBV30
CASSPGLQGYTF | TGTGCCAGCAGCCCAGGGCTTCAAGGCTACACCTTC | NA | NA | TRBJ1-2 | TRBV14
CASTSGTSGTGELFF | TGTGCCAGCACCTCCGGGACTAGCGGGACTGGGGAGCTGTTTTTT | TRBD2 | NA | TRBJ2-2 | TRBV2
CASSFGDRGGYTF | TGTGCCAGCAGCTTTGGTGACAGGGGTGGCTACACCTTC | TRBD1 | NA | TRBJ1-2 | TRBV5-6
CASRGQTSTYEQYF | TGTGCCAGCAGGGGACAGACCAGCACCTACGAGCAGTACTTC | TRBD1 | NA | TRBJ2-7 | TRBV2
CAISESGPRELFF | TGTGCCATCAGTGAGTCTGGGCCCAGGGAGCTGTTTTTT | NA | few | TRBJ2-2 | TRBV10-3
CASTEEGTFTRQYF | TGTGCCAGCACCGAAGAGGGGACTTTCACTCGGCAGTACTTC | NA | NA | TRBJ2-7 | TRBV2